A single sample gave rise to the 30 T cell receptor beta chains below, sequenced in a study of T cell responses to AZD1222 COVID-19 vaccine. Assay: immunoSEQ multiplex PCR; the TCRdb copy retains only in-frame clones and omits some. The data show some 130,000 clones, about 80% seen once. The starting material was peripheral blood, obtained on day 0 of AZD1222 vaccination. The source of these receptors is an adult in good health.

The V call is TRBV7-9, the J call TRBJ1-3, with TRBD1 identical over 9 bases. The V gene end was trimmed by 5 bases and the J gene end by 2 bases; junction bases not matched to a gene: 16. CDR3 size: 19 residues. CDR1 SEHNR and CDR2 FQNEAQ come from the germline V gene (reference sequence). This chain's CDR3 is CASSARQGVSLGAGNTIYF. CDR3 bases: TGTGCCAGCAGCGCCCGACAGGGGGTGAGCTTGGGGGCTGGAAACACCATATATTTT.

The rearrangement links TRBV2 to TRBJ1-6; no definite D call. Germline V lookup: CDR1 SNHLY, CDR2 FYNNEI. The CDR3 extends over 17 amino acids. V was pared by 7 bases and J by 7 bases, with 23 bases between. The CDR3 protein is CASTLLSLAGSNSPLHF. The CDR3 nucleotides read TGTGCCAGCACCCTCCTCTCCCTCGCAGGCTCCAATTCACCCCTCCACTTT.

The J gene is TRBJ1-3, the V gene TRBV30; maybe TRBD1 (5 bases). The CDR3 runs 13 residues. Germline V lookup: CDR1 GTSNPN, CDR2 SVGIG (reference sequence). V lost 5 bases, J lost 1 base, and 9 bases lay in between. CDR3 loop: CAWSQVSGNTIYF. In DNA form, the CDR3 reads TGTGCCTGGTCACAGGTTTCTGGAAACACCATATATTTT.

This chain joins TRBV5-8 and TRBJ2-1, with 8 bases matching TRBD1. The CDR3 sequence is 17 residues long. Germline values: CDR1 SGHTS, CDR2 YDEGEE. V shed 5 bases and J 2 bases; nucleotides not matched to a gene: 12. This CDR3 reads CASREWGAGGAYNEQFF. Written as DNA, the CDR3 is TGTGCCAGCAGGGAATGGGGGGCAGGGGGCGCCTACAATGAGCAGTTCTTC.

The genes are TRBV11-3 and TRBJ2-3, with D unresolved. The CDR3 has 13 amino acids. Germline V gives CDR1 SGHNT, CDR2 YENEEA. V was cut by 1 base and J by 2 bases, with 4 bases left in between. CDR3: CASSLVDTDTQYF. The CDR3 nucleotides read TGTGCCAGCAGCTTAGTAGACACAGATACGCAGTATTTT.

This rearrangement joins TRBV24-1 to TRBJ2-2, with 11 bases lining up with TRBD1. V was pared by 7 bases and J by 5 bases, with 14 bases of the junction left unmatched. The germline CDR1 and CDR2 sequences are KGHDR and SFDVKD. The CDR3 consists of 18 residues. The CDR3 reads CATSGKRDRGIRTGELFF. The DNA for the CDR3 is TGTGCCACCAGCGGCAAACGGGACAGGGGGATCCGGACCGGGGAGCTGTTTTTT.

V gene TRBV2 combines with J gene TRBJ2-7; the D gene is possibly TRBD1 (6 bases). CDR3 length: 12 amino acids. The germline V and J ends were trimmed by 4 bases and 7 bases, with 11 bases remaining between them. Germline V lookup: CDR1 SNHLY, CDR2 FYNNEI. CDR3 DNA sequence: TGTGCCAGCAGTGTGGACAGAAATGAGCAGTACTTC. This codes for CASSVDRNEQYF.

The V gene is TRBV5-4, the J gene TRBJ1-4; D unresolved. The CDR3 spans 19 residues. V was clipped by 2 bases and J by 0 bases, with 20 bases between them. Germline V gene sequence: CDR1 SGHNT, CDR2 YYREEE (reference sequence). CDR3 DNA: TGTGCCAGCAGCTTAACCGCTAGGTCAATTTCCACAACTAATGAAAAACTGTTTTTT. Translating gives CASSLTARSISTTNEKLFF.

This chain joins TRBV6-1 and TRBJ1-5; D gene unclear. Germline V gives CDR1 MNHNS, CDR2 SASEGT. With 1 base removed from V and 4 bases from J, the gap between germline ends came to 8 bases. The CDR3 sequence is 14 residues long. The CDR3 DNA reads as TGTGCCAGCAGTGAAGGGATGTCGAATCAGCCCCAGCATTTT. Its protein is CASSEGMSNQPQHF.

The chain is built from TRBV3-1 (or the pseudogene TRBV3-2) and TRBJ1-5; D is uncertain. The V gene lost 6 bases and the J gene lost 5 bases, with 11 bases spanning the gap. Germline assignment: CDR1 LGHDT and CDR2 YNNKEL (reference sequence). CDR3 length: 13 amino acids. For the CDR3, the DNA is TGTGCCAGCAGTCGAGATTGGGATCAGCCCCAGCATTTT. This codes for CASSRDWDQPQHF.

The chain employs TRBV10-3 and TRBJ1-1; D uncertain. V was cut by 2 bases and J by 3 bases, with 10 bases left in between. Germline assignment: CDR1 ENHRY and CDR2 SYGVKD. The CDR3 contains 14 residues. The CDR3 spells CAISERGLDTEAFF. The DNA of the CDR3 is TGTGCCATCAGTGAGAGAGGATTAGACACTGAAGCTTTCTTT.

The chain combines TRBV5-5 with TRBJ1-5, with 8 bases aligning to TRBD1. V gave up 4 bases and J gave up 3 bases; unmatched junction bases: 3. Germline assignment: CDR1 SGHKS and CDR2 YYEKEE (reference sequence). The CDR3 spans 14 residues. The CDR3, as DNA: TGTGCCAGCAGCGACAGGGGCGACAATCAGCCCCAGCATTTT. As protein: CASSDRGDNQPQHF.

J is TRBJ2-1 and V is TRBV12-3 or TRBV12-4; D is unresolved. The CDR3 spans 13 residues. V lost 8 bases, J lost 6 bases, and 14 bases lay in between. In nucleotides, the CDR3 is TGTGCCAGCTCTGTGGGTAGGTTCAATGAGCAGTTCTTC. It translates to CASSVGRFNEQFF.

The chain joins TRBV19 to TRBJ1-5, with D unresolved. V was cut by 5 bases and J by 6 bases, with 8 bases left in between. Germline lookup yields CDR1 LNHDA and CDR2 SQIVND (reference sequence). The CDR3 is 12 amino acids. DNA for the CDR3: TGTGCCAGTAGTCGAACACGTCAGCCCCAGCATTTT. Its translation: CASSRTRQPQHF.

This rearrangement joins TRBV3-1 (or the pseudogene TRBV3-2) to TRBJ1-2; D uncertain. The length of the CDR3 is 13 residues. Germline assignment: CDR1 LGHDT and CDR2 YNNKEL (reference sequence). V dropped 3 bases and J dropped 8 bases, with 13 bases sitting between them. CDR3 nucleotides: TGTGCCAGCAGCCAGAACATCCTCTACGGCTACACCTTC. This codes for CASSQNILYGYTF.

The CDR3 is CATQTGTGGYEQYF. Written as DNA, the CDR3 is TGCGCCACTCAAACCGGGACAGGGGGCTACGAGCAGTACTTC. This chain uses TRBV5-1 with TRBJ2-7; 11 nucleotides agree with TRBD1. The CDR3 runs 14 residues. V gave up 9 bases and J gave up 3 bases; unmatched junction bases: 8. Germline-derived CDR1 and CDR2 are SGHRS and YFSETQ. The complete variable domain, with remaining parts taken from reference TRBV5-1 and TRBJ2-7, reads KAGVTQTPRYLIKTRGQQVTLSCSPISGHRSVSWYQQTPGQGLQFLFEYFSETQRNKGNFPGRFSGRQFSNSRSEMNVSTLELGDSALYLCATQTGTGGYEQYFGPGTRLTVT.

V and J are TRBV30 and TRBJ1-2, with D unclear. The CDR3 runs 11 residues. Trimming pared 5 bases from V and 8 bases from J, leaving 12 bases between. CDR1 and CDR2 from the germline V gene are GTSNPN and SVGIG (reference sequence). The CDR3 reads CAWLGGKGYTF. CDR3 DNA: TGTGCCTGGTTGGGAGGGAAGGGCTACACCTTC.

This chain connects TRBV18 to TRBJ1-1; 9 positions match TRBD1. Trimming took 1 base from V and 3 from J; bases not matched to a gene: 6. The CDR3 covers 16 residues. CDR1 KGHSH and CDR2 LQKENI come from the germline V gene. CDR3 nucleotides: TGTGCCAGCTCACCACAGGAAACAGGGGGCTACACTGAAGCTTTCTTT. Translating gives CASSPQETGGYTEAFF.

The CDR3 sequence is CASSLGTVTNTEAFF. The CDR3 DNA follows: TGTGCCAGCTCACTCGGGACGGTCACGAACACTGAAGCTTTCTTT. This chain uses TRBV18 with TRBJ1-1, with D tentatively TRBD1 (5 bases). V lost 4 bases, J lost 1 base, and 13 bases lay in between. The CDR3 loop spans 15 amino acids. In germline, CDR1 is KGHSH, CDR2 LQKENI. The full variable domain, completed using reference TRBV18 and TRBJ1-1, is NAGVMQNPRHLVRRRGQEARLRCSPMKGHSHVYWYRQLPEEGLKFMVYLQKENIIDESGMPKERFSAEFPKEGPSILRIQQVVRGDSAAYFCASSLGTVTNTEAFFGQGTRLTVV.

This CDR3 is CASSFGPGTGNSPLHF. In DNA, the CDR3 is TGTGCCAGCAGCTTTGGGCCAGGGACGGGTAATTCACCCCTCCACTTT. The chain couples TRBV9 to TRBJ1-6; the D gene is possibly TRBD1 (5 bases). V was pared by 4 bases and J by 6 bases, with 17 bases between. This CDR3 contains 16 residues. Germline-derived CDR1 and CDR2 are SGDLS and YYNGEE.

The chain joins TRBV28 to TRBJ1-5; D possibly corresponds to TRBD1 (5 bases). The CDR3 is made up of 15 amino acids. Germline CDR1 and CDR2: MDHEN and SYDVKM. Trimming cost V 2 bases and J 5 bases, with 13 bases left between them. This CDR3 reads CASSLPQGNYQPQHF. The CDR3 nucleotides read TGTGCCAGCAGTTTACCGCAGGGAAACTATCAGCCCCAGCATTTT.

This rearrangement joins TRBV30 to TRBJ1-4, with a tentative D call TRBD1 (5 bases). V shed 2 bases and J shed 10 bases, with 23 bases lying between them. Per germline, CDR1 GTSNPN and CDR2 SVGIG (reference sequence). The CDR3 runs to 16 residues. The CDR3 sequence: CAWSLGDRVGTGKLFF. The CDR3 DNA sequence: TGTGCCTGGAGTTTAGGGGACCGCGTGGGAACGGGAAAACTGTTTTTT. The variable domain in full, completed from reference TRBV30 and TRBJ1-4, reads SQTIHQWPATLVQPVGSPLSLECTVEGTSNPNLYWYRQAAGRGLQLLFYSVGIGQISSEVPQNLSASRPQDRQFILSSKKLLLSDSGFYLCAWSLGDRVGTGKLFFGSGTQLSVL.

This clone appeared once. The gene calls are TRBV6-5 and TRBJ2-7, with D unresolved. Germline V gives CDR1 MNHEY, CDR2 SVGAGI. The CDR3 totals 14 residues. The ends were cut back, 0 bases at V and 1 base at J, with 7 bases in the middle. The CDR3 region is CASSYSQASYEQYF. In DNA form, the CDR3 reads TGTGCCAGCAGTTACTCCCAGGCTTCCTACGAGCAGTACTTC.

Notes on this clone: Other DNA sequences within the sample encode an identical CDR3. The chain links TRBV3-1 (or the pseudogene TRBV3-2) to TRBJ1-4; D is uncertain. In germline, CDR1 is LGHDT, CDR2 YNNKEL (reference sequence). The CDR3 loop spans 12 amino acids. V gave up 4 bases and J gave up 8 bases, with 8 bases separating them. The CDR3 DNA follows: TGTGCCAGCAGCCCCCGCGGGGAAAAACTGTTTTTT. This encodes CASSPRGEKLFF.

The chain couples TRBV5-1 to TRBJ1-4; TRBD1 matches at 9 bases. This CDR3 is built from 17 residues. Germline lookup yields CDR1 SGHRS and CDR2 YFSETQ. The ends lost 1 base at V and 0 bases at J; junction bases unmatched: 4. The CDR3 DNA reads TGCGCCAGCAGCTTGCAGGGACAGGGCGCAACTAATGAAAAACTGTTTTTT. It yields the protein CASSLQGQGATNEKLFF.

The chain combines TRBV5-1 with TRBJ2-7; either TRBD1 or TRBD2 may supply D (5 bases each). V was pared by 7 bases and J by 5 bases, with 16 bases between. Germline V gene lookup returns CDR1 SGHRS and CDR2 YFSETQ. CDR3 length equals 13 residues. This chain's CDR3 is CASGRDGSHEQYF. The CDR3 DNA reads as TGCGCCAGCGGACGGGACGGCAGTCACGAGCAGTACTTC.

V and J are TRBV5-1 and TRBJ1-1; weak D call: TRBD1 (5 bases). The length of the CDR3 is 17 residues. Germline values: CDR1 SGHRS, CDR2 YFSETQ. Trimming stripped 3 bases from V and 0 bases from J, with 18 bases between. Written as DNA, the CDR3 is TGCGCCAGCAGCTCCCCGGGACGAAAAGACCTGAACACTGAAGCTTTCTTT. The encoded protein is CASSSPGRKDLNTEAFF. Based on the CDR3 plus reference TRBV5-1 and TRBJ1-1, the full variable domain is KAGVTQTPRYLIKTRGQQVTLSCSPISGHRSVSWYQQTPGQGLQFLFEYFSETQRNKGNFPGRFSGRQFSNSRSEMNVSTLELGDSALYLCASSSPGRKDLNTEAFFGQGTRLTVV.

The rearrangement uses TRBV30 and TRBJ1-1; TRBD1 matches at 9 bases. The V and J ends lost 8 bases and 11 bases, in that order; junction bases with no gene match: 6. CDR3 size: 10 residues. Germline lookup yields CDR1 GTSNPN and CDR2 SVGIG (reference sequence). The CDR3, as DNA: TGTGCCGGAACCGGACAGGGGGCTTTCTTT. It specifies CAGTGQGAFF.

The genes are TRBV28 and TRBJ1-1; unclear D gene. The CDR3 contains 15 residues. Looked up from germline, CDR1 is MDHEN and CDR2 is SYDVKM. This chain's CDR3 is CAAHPVHLTLDEAFF. CDR3 coding DNA: TGTGCGGCGCACCCGGTCCACCTCACGTTAGATGAAGCTTTCTTT.

This clone has just one count. V gene TRBV10-3 combines with J gene TRBJ1-5; no reliable D call. The germline V and J ends were trimmed by 3 bases and 4 bases, with 13 bases remaining between them. The CDR3 has 15 residues. The germline gives CDR1 ENHRY, CDR2 SYGVKD. DNA for the CDR3: TGTGCCATCAGTGACTATAAGGACGGTAATCAGCCCCAGCATTTT. This sequence encodes CAISDYKDGNQPQHF.